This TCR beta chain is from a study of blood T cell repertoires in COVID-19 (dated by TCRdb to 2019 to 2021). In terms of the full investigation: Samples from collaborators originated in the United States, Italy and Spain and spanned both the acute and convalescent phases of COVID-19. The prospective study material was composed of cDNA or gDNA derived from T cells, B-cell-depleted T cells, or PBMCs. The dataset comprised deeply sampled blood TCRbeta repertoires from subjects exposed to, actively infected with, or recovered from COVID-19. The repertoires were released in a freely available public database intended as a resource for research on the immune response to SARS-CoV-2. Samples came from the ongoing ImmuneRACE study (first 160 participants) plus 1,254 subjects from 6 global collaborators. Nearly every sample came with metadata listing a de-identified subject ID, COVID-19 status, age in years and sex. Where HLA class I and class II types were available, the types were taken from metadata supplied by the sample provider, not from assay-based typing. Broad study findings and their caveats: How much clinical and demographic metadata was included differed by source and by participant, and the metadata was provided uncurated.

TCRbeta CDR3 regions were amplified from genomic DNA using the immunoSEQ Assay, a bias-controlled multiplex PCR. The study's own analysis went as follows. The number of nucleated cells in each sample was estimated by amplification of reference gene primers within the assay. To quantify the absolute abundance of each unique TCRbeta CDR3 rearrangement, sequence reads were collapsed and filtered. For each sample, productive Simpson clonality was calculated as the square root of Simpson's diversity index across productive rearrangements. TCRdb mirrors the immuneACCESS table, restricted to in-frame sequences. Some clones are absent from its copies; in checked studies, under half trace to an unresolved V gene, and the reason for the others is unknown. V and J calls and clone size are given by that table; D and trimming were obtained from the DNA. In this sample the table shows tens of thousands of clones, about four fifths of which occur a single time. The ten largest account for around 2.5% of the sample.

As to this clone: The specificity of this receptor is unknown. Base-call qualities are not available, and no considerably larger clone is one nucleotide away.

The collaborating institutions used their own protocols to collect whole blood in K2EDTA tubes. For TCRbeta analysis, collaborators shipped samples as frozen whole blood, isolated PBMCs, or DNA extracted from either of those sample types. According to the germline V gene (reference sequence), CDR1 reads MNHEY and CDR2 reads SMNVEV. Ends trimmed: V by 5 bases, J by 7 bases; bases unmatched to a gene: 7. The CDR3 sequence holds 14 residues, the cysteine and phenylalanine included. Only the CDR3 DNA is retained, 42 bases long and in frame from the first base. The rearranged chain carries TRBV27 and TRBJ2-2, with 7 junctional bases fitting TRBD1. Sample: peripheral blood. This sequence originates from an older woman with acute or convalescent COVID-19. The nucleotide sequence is TGTGCCAGCAGTATACAACAGGGGAGCGGGGAGCTGTTTTTT. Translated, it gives CASSIQQGSGELFF.